The rows below give T cell receptor beta chains drawn from one sample of a study of shared clonotypes between healthy human individuals. The protocol was immunoSEQ multiplex PCR, while the TCRdb copy is restricted to in-frame clones and leaves out a portion. The sample contains millions of clones, roughly 94% of which appear only once. Sequenced material: naive CD4+ T cells sorted from blood. These receptor sequences come from a man younger than 30 in good health. Each CDR3 is given with its conserved first and last residue. Fields, in order: D gene, J gene, clone size, V gene, CDR3 protein, CDR3 DNA. A D gene is named only where the DNA matches it firmly. Clone size is not always given. Where it is, it says once, few, many or a class for expanded clones.

NA	TRBJ1-5	NA	TRBV19	CASSIKGPQPQHF	TGTGCCAGTAGTATAAAGGGGCCCCAGCCCCAGCATTTT
NA	TRBJ2-2	once	TRBV5-1	CASSLDGAGELFF	TGCGCCAGCAGCTTGGACGGCGCCGGGGAGCTGTTTTTT
NA	TRBJ1-3	NA	TRBV6-5	CASSLQGRSAGNTIYF	TGTGCCAGCAGTTTACAGGGTAGGAGCGCTGGAAACACCATATATTTT
NA	TRBJ1-2	NA	TRBV14	CASSQDRTAVYGYTF	TGTGCCAGCAGCCAAGATAGGACAGCGGTCTATGGCTACACCTTC
NA	TRBJ1-2	NA	TRBV6-5	CASSLEDGYTF	TGTGCCAGCAGTCTAGAAGATGGCTACACCTTC
TRBD2	TRBJ2-3	NA	TRBV14	CASSLGLVFSDTQYF	TGTGCCAGCAGTCTAGGACTAGTTTTTTCAGATACGCAGTATTTT
NA	TRBJ1-2	NA	TRBV7-9	CASSFKGGYGYTF	TGTGCCAGCAGCTTTAAGGGAGGATATGGCTACACCTTC
NA	TRBJ1-1	NA	TRBV7-9	CASSLLGTEAFF	TGTGCCAGCAGCTTACTAGGCACTGAAGCTTTCTTT
TRBD2	TRBJ2-1	NA	TRBV7-2	CASSSASGLAGAEQFF	TGTGCCAGCAGCTCGGCATCGGGACTAGCGGGAGCTGAGCAGTTCTTC
NA	TRBJ1-3	NA	TRBV5-4	CASSLAGLNTIYF	TGTGCCAGCAGCTTGGCCGGGCTGAACACCATATATTTT
TRBD1	TRBJ2-7	NA	TRBV11-2	CASSLLPPGQAYEQYF	TGTGCCAGCAGCTTACTTCCCCCGGGACAGGCCTACGAGCAGTACTTC
NA	TRBJ2-7	NA	TRBV4-2	CASSQAEGGSYEQYF	TGTGCCAGCAGCCAGGCGGAAGGGGGCTCCTACGAGCAGTACTTC
TRBD2	TRBJ2-1	NA	TRBV4-1	CASSVERTSGFSYNEQFF	TGCGCCAGCAGCGTCGAAAGGACTAGCGGGTTTTCCTACAATGAGCAGTTCTTC
NA	TRBJ2-7	NA	TRBV6-1	CASSKGYTDSEQYF	TGTGCCAGCAGCAAAGGCTACACCGACTCCGAGCAGTACTTC
NA	TRBJ2-7	NA	TRBV19	CASSMSEMPSYEQYF	TGTGCCAGTAGTATGAGCGAGATGCCCTCCTACGAGCAGTACTTC
NA	TRBJ1-5	NA	TRBV6-1	CASRVKEGEQPQHF	TGTGCCAGCAGGGTAAAGGAGGGCGAGCAGCCCCAGCATTTT
NA	TRBJ1-1	NA	TRBV5-5	CASISAGMNTEAFF	TGTGCCAGCATCTCGGCAGGGATGAACACTGAAGCTTTCTTT
NA	TRBJ2-7	NA	TRBV28	CASSSPQGSQYF	TGTGCCAGCAGTTCCCCTCAGGGTTCTCAGTACTTC
TRBD1	TRBJ2-2	NA	TRBV29-1	CSVAGGQSNTGELFF	TGCAGCGTTGCAGGGGGTCAGTCGAACACCGGGGAGCTGTTTTTT
NA	TRBJ1-6	NA	TRBV6-1	CASRTDGSYNSPLHF	TGTGCCAGCAGAACGGACGGCTCCTATAATTCACCCCTCCACTTT
NA	TRBJ1-4	NA	TRBV28	CASREGTNEKLFF	TGTGCCAGCAGAGAGGGTACTAATGAAAAACTGTTTTTT
TRBD2	TRBJ2-3	NA	TRBV7-2	CASSLSGGTDTQYF	TGTGCCAGCAGCCTCAGCGGGGGGACAGATACGCAGTATTTT
TRBD2	TRBJ2-1	NA	TRBV6-5	CASSSAGAGGLEQFF	TGTGCCAGCAGTTCCGCGGGAGCGGGAGGCCTTGAGCAGTTCTTC
TRBD1	TRBJ1-2	NA	TRBV5-6	CASSWTGERGYTF	TGTGCCAGCAGCTGGACAGGGGAGCGGGGCTACACCTTC
NA	TRBJ1-3	NA	TRBV30	CAWSSGQISGNTIYF	TGTGCCTGGTCGTCGGGGCAGATCTCTGGAAACACCATATATTTT
NA	TRBJ1-3	NA	TRBV19	CASSMTVSGNTIYF	TGTGCCAGTAGTATGACGGTCTCTGGAAACACCATATATTTT